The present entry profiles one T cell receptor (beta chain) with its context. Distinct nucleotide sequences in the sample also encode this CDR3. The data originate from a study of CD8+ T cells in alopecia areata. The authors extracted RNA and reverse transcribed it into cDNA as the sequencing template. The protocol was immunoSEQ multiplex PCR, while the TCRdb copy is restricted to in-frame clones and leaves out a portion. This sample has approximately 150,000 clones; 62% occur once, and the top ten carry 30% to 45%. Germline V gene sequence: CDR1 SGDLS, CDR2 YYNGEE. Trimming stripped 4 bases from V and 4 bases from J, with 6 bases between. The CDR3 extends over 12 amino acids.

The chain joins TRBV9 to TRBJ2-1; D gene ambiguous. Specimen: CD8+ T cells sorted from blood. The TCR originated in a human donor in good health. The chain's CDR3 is CASSPRYNEQFF. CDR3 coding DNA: TGTGCCAGCAGCCCCCGGTACAATGAGCAGTTCTTC.